This T cell receptor beta chain stems from a study of blood T cell repertoires in COVID-19. Turning to the study itself: Sites across the United States, Italy and Spain contributed samples from acute and convalescent COVID-19. PBMCs, B-cell-depleted T cells, or T cells were the source of the cDNA or gDNA that made up the material.

Patients at the Seattle site were enrolled during active infection and followed longitudinally. This clone was observed a handful of times. The germline CDR1 and CDR2 sequences are KGHSY and FQNENV. The CDR3 covers 15 residues. The germline V and J ends were trimmed by 1 base and 3 bases, with 12 bases remaining between them. Original handling: The authors estimated nucleated cell counts from reference gene primer amplification. Clones were sequenced by immunoSEQ multiplex PCR, and TCRdb holds only the in-frame ones, with some missing. V and J calls and clone size are those listed in that table; D and trimming were worked out from the DNA. The sample includes some 360,000 clones, 87% of them seen just once.

The chain combines TRBV16 with TRBJ1-1; D might be TRBD1 (6 bases). The clonotype was recovered from a woman aged 55-70 years with COVID-19, enrolled during active disease. The material sequenced was peripheral blood. This chain's CDR3 is CASSQYSGAYTEAFF. The CDR3, as DNA: TGTGCCAGCAGCCAATACTCAGGGGCTTACACTGAAGCTTTCTTT.